This is a list of T cell receptor beta chains from one sample in a study of STAT5B mutations in CD4+ large granular lymphocyte leukemia. The repertoire was sequenced with immunoSEQ multiplex PCR; TCRdb's copy has only in-frame clones and lacks some. The profile shows about 45,000 clones, 70% to 90% of them singletons. Source material: CD4+ T cells from blood buffy coats. Receptors were obtained from a human donor in good health. The CDR3 runs from the conserved cysteine through the conserved F or W. A D gene is named only where the DNA matches it firmly. Only part of the rows carry a size: once, few, many, or a class if the clone is expanded.

j_gene: TRBJ1-2; abundance: -; v_gene: TRBV27; d_gene: -; CDR3nt: TGTGCCAGCAGTTTACGGGGGAGCGGCTACACCTTC; CDR3aa: CASSLRGSGYTF
j_gene: TRBJ2-7; abundance: -; v_gene: TRBV10-2; d_gene: -; CDR3nt: TGCGCCAGCAGTACCTCTGCAGGGATAGGGAACGAGCAGTACTTC; CDR3aa: CASSTSAGIGNEQYF
j_gene: TRBJ1-5; abundance: -; v_gene: TRBV2; d_gene: -; CDR3nt: TGTGCCAGCAGTGAGAGGGCCGGCAATCAGCCCCAGCATTTT; CDR3aa: CASSERAGNQPQHF
j_gene: TRBJ2-1; abundance: -; v_gene: TRBV4-3; d_gene: TRBD2; CDR3nt: TGCGCCAGCAGCCTGCGGGAGGGCGACCCCAATGAGCAGTTCTTC; CDR3aa: CASSLREGDPNEQFF
j_gene: TRBJ2-3; abundance: -; v_gene: TRBV28; d_gene: -; CDR3nt: TGTGCCAGCAGGCAGTCCGGAGATACGCAGTATTTT; CDR3aa: CASRQSGDTQYF
j_gene: TRBJ1-2; abundance: -; v_gene: TRBV5-1; d_gene: -; CDR3nt: TGCGCCAGCACCTGGGGGCCCGGGGGCCCTGGGGCCTATGGCTACACCTTC; CDR3aa: CASTWGPGGPGAYGYTF
j_gene: TRBJ1-1; abundance: few; v_gene: TRBV15; d_gene: -; CDR3nt: TGTGCCACCAGCCGCTATTTGGGTTCTGGCACTGAAGCTTTCTTT; CDR3aa: CATSRYLGSGTEAFF
j_gene: TRBJ2-2; abundance: few; v_gene: TRBV28; d_gene: -; CDR3nt: TGTGCCAGCAGTTTGGCAGACCGGAACACCGGGGAGCTGTTTTTT; CDR3aa: CASSLADRNTGELFF
j_gene: TRBJ1-1; abundance: -; v_gene: TRBV7-3; d_gene: -; CDR3nt: TGTGCCAGCAGCCCCCCCGGGGCAGGAACTGAAGCTTTCTTT; CDR3aa: CASSPPGAGTEAFF
j_gene: TRBJ1-5; abundance: few; v_gene: TRBV2; d_gene: -; CDR3nt: TGTGCCAGCAGTGAACAGGGACATAGCAATCAGCCCCAGCATTTT; CDR3aa: CASSEQGHSNQPQHF
j_gene: TRBJ1-1; abundance: -; v_gene: TRBV5-5; d_gene: TRBD1; CDR3nt: TGTGCCAGCAGCTTAACAGGGGCCTACGCCCTGAACACTGAAGCTTTCTTT; CDR3aa: CASSLTGAYALNTEAFF
j_gene: TRBJ2-3; abundance: -; v_gene: TRBV7-8; d_gene: TRBD2; CDR3nt: TGTGCCAGCAGCCCCGGGAGGTCTATCACAGATACGCAGTATTTT; CDR3aa: CASSPGRSITDTQYF
j_gene: TRBJ2-7; abundance: -; v_gene: TRBV19; d_gene: TRBD1; CDR3nt: TGTGCCAGTAGTCCACAGGGGAGCTCCTACGAGCAGTACTTC; CDR3aa: CASSPQGSSYEQYF